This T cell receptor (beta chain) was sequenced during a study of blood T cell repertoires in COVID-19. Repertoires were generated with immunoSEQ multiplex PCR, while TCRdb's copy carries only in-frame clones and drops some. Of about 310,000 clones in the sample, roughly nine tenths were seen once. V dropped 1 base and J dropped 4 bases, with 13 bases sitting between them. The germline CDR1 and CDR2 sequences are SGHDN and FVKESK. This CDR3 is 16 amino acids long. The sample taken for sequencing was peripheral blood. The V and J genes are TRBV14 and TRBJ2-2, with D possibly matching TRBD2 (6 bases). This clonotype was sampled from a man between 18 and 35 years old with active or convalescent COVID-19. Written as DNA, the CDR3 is TGTGCCAGCAGCCAAGTGGGACTCCGGAGCACCGGGGAGCTGTTTTTT. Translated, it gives CASSQVGLRSTGELFF.